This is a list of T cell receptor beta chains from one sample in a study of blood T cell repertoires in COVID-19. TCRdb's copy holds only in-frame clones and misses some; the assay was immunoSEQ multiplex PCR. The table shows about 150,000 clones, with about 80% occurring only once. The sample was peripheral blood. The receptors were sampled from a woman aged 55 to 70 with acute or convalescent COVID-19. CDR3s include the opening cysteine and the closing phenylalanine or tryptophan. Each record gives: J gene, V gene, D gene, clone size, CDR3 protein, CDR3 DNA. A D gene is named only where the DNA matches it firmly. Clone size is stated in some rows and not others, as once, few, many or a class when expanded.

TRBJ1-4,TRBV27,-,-,CASSLIGRGDEKLFF,TGTGCCAGCAGTTTAATAGGGCGCGGGGATGAAAAACTGTTTTTT
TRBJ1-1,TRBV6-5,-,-,CASSYSYLGGTEAFF,TGTGCCAGCAGTTACTCGTATTTAGGAGGCACTGAAGCTTTCTTT
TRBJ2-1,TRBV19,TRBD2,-,CASSTPLAASYNEQFF,TGTGCCAGTAGTACTCCTCTAGCGGCCTCCTACAATGAGCAGTTCTTC
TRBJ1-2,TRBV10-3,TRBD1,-,CAISEPKQGADYGYTF,TGTGCCATCAGTGAGCCCAAACAGGGGGCGGACTATGGCTACACCTTC
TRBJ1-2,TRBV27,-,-,CASSLTAFGYTF,TGTGCCAGCAGTTTGACAGCCTTTGGCTACACCTTC
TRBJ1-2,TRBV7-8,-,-,CASSLGGDYGYTF,TGTGCCAGCAGCTTAGGGGGAGACTATGGCTACACCTTC
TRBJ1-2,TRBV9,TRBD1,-,CASSADRQGRDYGYTF,TGTGCCAGCAGCGCAGACAGACAGGGTCGGGACTATGGCTACACCTTC
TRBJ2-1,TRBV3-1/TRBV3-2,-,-,CASSPKPWTAYNEQFF,TGTGCCAGCAGCCCAAAACCCTGGACAGCCTACAATGAGCAGTTCTTC
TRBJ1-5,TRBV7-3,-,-,CASPHGPGYPYQPQHF,TGTGCCAGCCCCCATGGCCCAGGGTACCCCTATCAGCCCCAGCATTTT
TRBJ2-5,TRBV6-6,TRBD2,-,CASSSHLGGGVETQYF,TGTGCCAGCAGCAGCCACTTGGGCGGGGGTGTAGAGACCCAGTACTTC
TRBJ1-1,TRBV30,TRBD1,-,CAWRTGQGWTEAFF,TGTGCCTGGAGGACGGGACAGGGTTGGACTGAAGCTTTCTTT
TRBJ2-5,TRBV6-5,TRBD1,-,CASSYRRGRETQYF,TGTGCCAGCAGTTACCGCAGGGGGCGGGAGACCCAGTACTTC
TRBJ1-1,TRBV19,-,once,CASTPEANTEAFF,TGTGCCAGTACCCCGGAGGCGAACACTGAAGCTTTCTTT
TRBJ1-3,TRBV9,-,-,CASSQMDSLGDTIYF,TGTGCCAGCAGCCAAATGGACAGCCTGGGGGACACCATATATTTT
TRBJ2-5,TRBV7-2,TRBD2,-,CASSWRGSYQETQYF,TGTGCCAGCAGCTGGCGGGGGTCGTACCAAGAGACCCAGTACTTC
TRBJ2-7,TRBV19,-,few,CASSLNRISSYEQYF,TGTGCCAGTAGTCTAAACAGAATATCCTCCTACGAGCAGTACTTC
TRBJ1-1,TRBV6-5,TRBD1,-,CASRLQGGSGTEAFF,TGTGCCAGCAGGCTACAGGGGGGGTCGGGCACTGAAGCTTTCTTT
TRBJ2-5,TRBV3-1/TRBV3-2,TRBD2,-,CASSQKLAGIQETQYF,TGTGCCAGCAGCCAAAAACTAGCGGGGATACAAGAGACCCAGTACTTC
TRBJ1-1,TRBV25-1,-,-,CAVGDISTEAFF,TGTGCCGTCGGGGACATAAGTACTGAAGCTTTCTTT
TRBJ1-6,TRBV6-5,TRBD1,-,CASKGQGNSPLHF,TGTGCCAGCAAGGGACAGGGGAATTCACCCCTCCACTTT
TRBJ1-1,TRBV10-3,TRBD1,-,CAISEPPGQGRSEAFF,TGTGCCATCAGTGAGCCACCGGGACAGGGGAGGTCTGAAGCTTTCTTT
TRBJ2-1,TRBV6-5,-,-,CASHLHSSYNEQFF,TGTGCCAGCCATCTCCACAGCTCCTACAATGAGCAGTTCTTC
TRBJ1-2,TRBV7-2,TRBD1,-,CASSSGQPLNYGYTF,TGTGCCAGCAGCTCGGGACAGCCTCTTAACTATGGCTACACCTTC
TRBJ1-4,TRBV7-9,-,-,CASSLLGLATNEKLFF,TGTGCCAGCAGCTTACTCGGCCTAGCAACTAATGAAAAACTGTTTTTT
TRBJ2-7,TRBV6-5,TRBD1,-,CASAPTGQGQYF,TGTGCCAGTGCACCGACAGGGCAGGGGCAGTACTTC
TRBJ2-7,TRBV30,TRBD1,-,CAWGQGSTYEQYF,TGTGCCTGGGGACAGGGCTCGACCTACGAGCAGTACTTC